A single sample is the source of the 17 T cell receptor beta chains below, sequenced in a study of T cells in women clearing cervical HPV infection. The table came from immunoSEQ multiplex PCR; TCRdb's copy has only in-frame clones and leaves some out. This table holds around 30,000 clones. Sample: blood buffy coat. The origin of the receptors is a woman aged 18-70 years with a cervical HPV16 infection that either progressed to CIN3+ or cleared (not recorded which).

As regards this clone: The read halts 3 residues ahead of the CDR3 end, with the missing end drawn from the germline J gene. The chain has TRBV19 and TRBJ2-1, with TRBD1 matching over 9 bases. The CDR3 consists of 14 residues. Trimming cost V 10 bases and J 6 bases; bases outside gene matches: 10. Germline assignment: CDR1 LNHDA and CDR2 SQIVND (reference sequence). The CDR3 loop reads CATHRGRSINEQFF. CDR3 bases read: TGTGCCACCCACAGGGGGCGATCAATCAATGAG.

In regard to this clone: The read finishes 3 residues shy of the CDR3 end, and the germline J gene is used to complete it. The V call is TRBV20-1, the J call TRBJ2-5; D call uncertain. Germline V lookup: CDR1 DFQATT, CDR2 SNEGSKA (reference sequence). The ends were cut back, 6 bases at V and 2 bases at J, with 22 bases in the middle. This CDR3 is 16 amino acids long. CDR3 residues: CSAPRLRRILQETQYF. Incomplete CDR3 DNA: TGCAGTGCCCCCAGACTCAGACGAATCCTTCAAGAGACC.

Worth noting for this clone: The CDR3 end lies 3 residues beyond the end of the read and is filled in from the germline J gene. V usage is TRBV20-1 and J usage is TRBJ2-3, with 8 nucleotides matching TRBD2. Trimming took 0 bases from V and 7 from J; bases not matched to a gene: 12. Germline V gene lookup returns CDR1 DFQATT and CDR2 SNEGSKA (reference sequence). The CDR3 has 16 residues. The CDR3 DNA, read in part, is TGCAGTGCTAGAGATCGACGGGGGGGCCAAGATCATACG. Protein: CSARDRRGGQDHT. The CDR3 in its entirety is CSARDRRGGQDHTQYF.

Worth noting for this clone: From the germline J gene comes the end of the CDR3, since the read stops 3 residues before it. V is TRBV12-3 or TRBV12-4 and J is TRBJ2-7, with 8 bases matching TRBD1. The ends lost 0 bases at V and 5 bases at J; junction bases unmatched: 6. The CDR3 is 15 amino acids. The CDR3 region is CASSLAPDRDNEQYF. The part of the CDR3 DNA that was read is TGTGCCAGCAGTTTAGCACCGGACAGGGACAACGAG.

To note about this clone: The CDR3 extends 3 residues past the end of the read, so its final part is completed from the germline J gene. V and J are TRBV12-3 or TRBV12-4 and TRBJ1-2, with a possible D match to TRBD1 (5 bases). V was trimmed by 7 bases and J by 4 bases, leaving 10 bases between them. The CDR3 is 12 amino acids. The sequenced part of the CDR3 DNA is TGTGCCAGCACCCCGCAGGGCTATGGC. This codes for CASTPQGYG. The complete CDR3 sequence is CASTPQGYGYTF.

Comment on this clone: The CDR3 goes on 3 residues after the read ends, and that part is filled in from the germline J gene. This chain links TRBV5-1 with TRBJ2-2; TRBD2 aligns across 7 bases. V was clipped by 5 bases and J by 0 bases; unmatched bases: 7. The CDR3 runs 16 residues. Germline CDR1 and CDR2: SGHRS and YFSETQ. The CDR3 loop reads CASSRAGTANTGELFF. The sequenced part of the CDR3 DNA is TGCGCCAGCAGTCGAGCGGGAACGGCGAACACCGGGGAG.

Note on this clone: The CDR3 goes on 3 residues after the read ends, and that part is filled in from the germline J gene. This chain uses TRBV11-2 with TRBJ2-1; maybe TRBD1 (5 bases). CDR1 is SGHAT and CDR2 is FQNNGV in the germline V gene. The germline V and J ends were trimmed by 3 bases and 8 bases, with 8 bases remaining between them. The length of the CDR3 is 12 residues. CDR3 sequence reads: CASSFGAYEQFF. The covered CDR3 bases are TGTGCCAGCAGCTTTGGGGCGTATGAG.

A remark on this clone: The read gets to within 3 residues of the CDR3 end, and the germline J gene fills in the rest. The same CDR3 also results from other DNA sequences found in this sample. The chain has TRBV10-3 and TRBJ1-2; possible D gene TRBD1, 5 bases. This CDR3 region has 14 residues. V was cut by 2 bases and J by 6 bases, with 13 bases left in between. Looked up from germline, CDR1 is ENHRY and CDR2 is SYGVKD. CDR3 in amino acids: CAISEKGEWDGYTF. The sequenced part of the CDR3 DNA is TGTGCCATCAGTGAGAAAGGGGAGTGGGATGGC.

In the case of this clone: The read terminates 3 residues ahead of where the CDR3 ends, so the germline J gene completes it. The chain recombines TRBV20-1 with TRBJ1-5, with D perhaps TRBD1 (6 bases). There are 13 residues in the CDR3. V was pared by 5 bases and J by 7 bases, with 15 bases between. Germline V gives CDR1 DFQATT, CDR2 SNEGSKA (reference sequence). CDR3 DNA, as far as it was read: TGCAGTGCTGAGTACAGGGTCATGCAGCCC. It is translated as CSAEYRVMQP. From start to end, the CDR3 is CSAEYRVMQPQHF.

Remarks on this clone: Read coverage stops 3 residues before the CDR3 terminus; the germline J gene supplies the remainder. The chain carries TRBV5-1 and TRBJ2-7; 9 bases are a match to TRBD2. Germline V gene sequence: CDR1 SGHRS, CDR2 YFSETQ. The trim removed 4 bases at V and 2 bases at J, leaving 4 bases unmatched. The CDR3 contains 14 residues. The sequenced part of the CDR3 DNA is TGCGCCAGCAGCCGACTAGCGGCTCCCTACGAG. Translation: CASSRLAAPYE. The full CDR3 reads CASSRLAAPYEQYF. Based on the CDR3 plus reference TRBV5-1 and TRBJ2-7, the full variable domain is KAGVTQTPRYLIKTRGQQVTLSCSPISGHRSVSWYQQTPGQGLQFLFEYFSETQRNKGNFPGRFSGRQFSNSRSEMNVSTLELGDSALYLCASSRLAAPYEQYFGPGTRLTVT.

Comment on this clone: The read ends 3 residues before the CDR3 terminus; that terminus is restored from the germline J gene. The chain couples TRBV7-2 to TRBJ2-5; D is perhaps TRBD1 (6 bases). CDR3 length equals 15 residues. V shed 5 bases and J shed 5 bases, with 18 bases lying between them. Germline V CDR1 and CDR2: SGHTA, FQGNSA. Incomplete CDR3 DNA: TGTGCCAGCAGCACCTCAGGGGCCGCCGGGGAGACC. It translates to CASSTSGAAGET. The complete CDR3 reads CASSTSGAAGETQYF.

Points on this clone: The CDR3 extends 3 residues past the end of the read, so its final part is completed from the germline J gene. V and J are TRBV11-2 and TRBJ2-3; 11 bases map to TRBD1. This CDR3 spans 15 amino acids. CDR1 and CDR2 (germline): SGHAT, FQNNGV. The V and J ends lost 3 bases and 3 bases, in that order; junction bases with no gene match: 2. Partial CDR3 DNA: TGTGCCAGCAGCTTGGACAGGGGGCATACAGATACG. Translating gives CASSLDRGHTDT. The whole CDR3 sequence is CASSLDRGHTDTQYF.

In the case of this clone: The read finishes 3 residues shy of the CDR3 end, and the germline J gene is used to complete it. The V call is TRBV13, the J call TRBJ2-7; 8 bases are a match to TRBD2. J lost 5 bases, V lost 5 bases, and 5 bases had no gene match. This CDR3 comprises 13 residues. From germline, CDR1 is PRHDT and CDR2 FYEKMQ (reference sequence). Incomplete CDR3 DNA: TGTGCCAGCAGCATTATTAGCGGGAACGAG. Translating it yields CASSIISGNE. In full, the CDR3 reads CASSIISGNEQYF.

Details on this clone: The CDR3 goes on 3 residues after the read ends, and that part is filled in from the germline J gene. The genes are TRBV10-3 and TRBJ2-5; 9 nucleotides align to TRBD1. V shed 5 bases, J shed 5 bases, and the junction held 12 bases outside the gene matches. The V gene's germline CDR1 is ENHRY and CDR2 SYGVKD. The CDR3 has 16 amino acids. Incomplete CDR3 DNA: TGTGCCATCAGTCTACAGGGACAGGGAGGAAGGGAGACC. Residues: CAISLQGQGGRET. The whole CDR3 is CAISLQGQGGRETQYF.

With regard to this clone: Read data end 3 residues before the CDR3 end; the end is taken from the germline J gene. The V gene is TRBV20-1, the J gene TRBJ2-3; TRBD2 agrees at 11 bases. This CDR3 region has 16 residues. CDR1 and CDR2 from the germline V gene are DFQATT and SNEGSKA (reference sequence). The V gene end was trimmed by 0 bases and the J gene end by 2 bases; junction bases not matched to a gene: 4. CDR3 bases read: TGCAGTGCTAGAGATCCGGGACTAGCGGTCACAGATACG. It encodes CSARDPGLAVTDT. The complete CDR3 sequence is CSARDPGLAVTDTQYF.

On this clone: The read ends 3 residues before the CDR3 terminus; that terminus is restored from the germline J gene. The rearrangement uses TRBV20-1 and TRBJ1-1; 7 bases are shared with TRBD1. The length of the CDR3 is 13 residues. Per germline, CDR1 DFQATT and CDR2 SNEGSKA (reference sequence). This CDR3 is CSARLQGDNRAFF. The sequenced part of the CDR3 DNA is TGCAGTGCTAGGCTTCAGGGGGATAACAGG.

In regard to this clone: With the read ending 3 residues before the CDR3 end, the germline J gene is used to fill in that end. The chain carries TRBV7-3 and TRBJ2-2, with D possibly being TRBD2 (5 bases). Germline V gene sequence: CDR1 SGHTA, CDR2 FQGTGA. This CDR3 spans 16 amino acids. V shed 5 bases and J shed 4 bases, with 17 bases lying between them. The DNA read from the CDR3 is TGTGCCAGCAGCGACCCGGGAACTAGTGGCACCGGGGAG. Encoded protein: CASSDPGTSGTGE. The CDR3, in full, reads CASSDPGTSGTGELFF. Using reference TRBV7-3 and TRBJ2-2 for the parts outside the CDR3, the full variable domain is GAGVSQTPSNKVTEKGKYVELRCDPISGHTALYWYRQSLGQGPEFLIYFQGTGAADDSGLPNDRFFAVRPEGSVSTLKIQRTERGDSAVYLCASSDPGTSGTGELFFGEGSRLTVL.